The rows below give T cell receptor beta chains drawn from one sample of a study of shared clonotypes between healthy human individuals. Sequenced by immunoSEQ multiplex PCR; TCRdb stores in-frame clones only, minus some. The sample has some 1,900,000 clones, less than 95% seen once. Sequencing was carried out using naive CD8+ T cells sorted from blood. The receptors shown here come from a man aged 18 to 35 in good health. Both conserved end residues are part of each CDR3.

j_call v_call cdr3_aa
TRBJ2-5 TRBV7-9 CASSLVGTGEETQYF
TRBJ2-7 TRBV2 CASSEALKRDKGSYEQYF
TRBJ2-2 TRBV5-1 CASSLGLAGTGELFF
TRBJ2-7 TRBV11-2 CASSLAPGGYEQYF
TRBJ1-6 TRBV9 CASSASTTRADSPLHF
TRBJ2-2 TRBV9 CASSVGIGELFF
TRBJ1-5 TRBV30 CAWSEVSSNQPQHF
TRBJ1-1 TRBV27 CASSLGEGGEAFF
TRBJ2-5 TRBV10-3 CAISAPAPGETQYF
TRBJ1-1 TRBV5-1 CASSSSMTGTLMNTEAFF
TRBJ2-1 TRBV6-5 CASSYSGQGNEQFF
TRBJ2-7 TRBV18 CASSPGAGPYEQYF
TRBJ2-7 TRBV4-3 CASSQDFDRGNEQYF
TRBJ2-1 TRBV6-6 CASGAGTYNEQFF
TRBJ2-7 TRBV6-6 CASSYSGLEQYF
TRBJ1-1 TRBV2 CASSDGGRLNTEAFF
TRBJ2-3 TRBV7-9 CATVDHSGVRTDTQYF
TRBJ2-7 TRBV2 CASRTGTEYEQYF
TRBJ2-1 TRBV7-3 CASSLSPSGGNEQFF
TRBJ2-7 TRBV27 CASSNRVTYEQYF
TRBJ1-2 TRBV28 CASSGQGDYGYTF
TRBJ1-5 TRBV4-1 CASSQLSNSNQPQHF
TRBJ2-5 TRBV5-8 CASSLGQGKETQYF
TRBJ2-1 TRBV27 CASSLLGTSGYNEQFF
TRBJ1-2 TRBV5-8 CASNPSDRGRIDYGYTF
TRBJ2-3 TRBV19 CASSYLVTSVTDTQYF
TRBJ1-4 TRBV11-2 CASGPSGMNAEKLFF
TRBJ1-4 TRBV7-9 CASSQTPGQGNEKLFF
TRBJ2-3 TRBV7-9 CASSPMVNTDTQYF
TRBJ1-2 TRBV2 CASSEGGHSLANYGYTF
TRBJ2-1 TRBV11-2 CASSAGTSGGFSYNEQFF